This T cell receptor beta chain was documented in a study of T-cell memory formation after mild COVID-19. This CDR3 comprises 15 residues. V lost 4 bases and J 1 base, leaving 14 bases between the germline ends. Germline V CDR1 and CDR2: SGHVS, FNYEAQ. TCRdb passed the 5' RACE reads through MiXCR, listing each CDR3 protein once. The sample holds roughly 320,000 distinct CDR3 sequences; approximately 29% are singletons and the top ten take roughly 14%. The V gene is TRBV7-6, the J gene TRBJ2-7, with D hard to call. The sample taken for sequencing was PBMCs or a T cell subset sorted from them (not recorded which). The receptor comes from an adult woman who had mild COVID-19 (a few samples of this study predate the infection). Cell type and time point are not known. The CDR3 DNA reads TGTGCCAGCAGCTCCGAACCTGCGGAGTCCTACGAGCAGTACTTC. It specifies CASSSEPAESYEQYF.